This passage covers 19 T cell receptor beta chains from one sample sequenced in a study of T cell repertoires in cytomegalovirus infection. No antigen has been assigned to these receptors. TCRdb processed the reads anew with MiXCR; each CDR3 protein has one entry. The top ten clones hold 25% to 40% of a sample with around 100,000 distinct CDR3 sequences, over 9% of them seen once. The source material was PBMCs, sequenced either directly or after in vitro stimulation (not recorded which). These TCRs come from a human donor in good health (CMV status not recorded). Some clones in this sample may be carry-over from other donors' samples.

This clonotype was counted many times. An end of the junction does not agree with germline; a read error may underlie this. The chain links TRBV6-8 to TRBJ1-3; 8 nucleotides align to TRBD1. The germline CDR1 and CDR2 sequences are MNHGY and SAAAGT. There are 17 residues in the CDR3. The CDR3: CASSYGVGQGGGNTTYF. The CDR3 DNA is TGTGCCAGCAGTTACGGAGTCGGACAGGGTGGTGGAAACACCACATATTTT.

By sample fraction, this clonotype is medium-sized. The gene calls are TRBV7-6 and TRBJ2-7; possibly TRBD1 for D (6 bases). The CDR3 length is 14 residues. Germline CDR1 reads SGHVS; CDR2 reads FNYEAQ. V lost 5 bases, J lost 6 bases, and 17 bases lay in between. CDR3 loop: CASSLRTALVEQYF. In nucleotides, the CDR3 is TGTGCCAGCAGCCTTAGGACAGCTCTCGTCGAGCAGTACTTC.

This clonotype was counted at least ten times. V is TRBV6-6 and J is TRBJ1-3; D gene ambiguous. The CDR3 contains 12 residues. CDR1 MNHNY and CDR2 SVGAGI come from the germline V gene (reference sequence). V was cut by 4 bases and J by 4 bases, with 5 bases left in between. The CDR3 region has the DNA TGTGCCAGCAGTTTGGAGGGAAACACCATATATTTT. Its translation: CASSLEGNTIYF.

This clonotype has a count of ten or more. The rearrangement joins TRBV6-6 to TRBJ2-7, with 8 bases fitting TRBD2. This CDR3 has 17 residues. Germline V gene data show CDR1 as MNHNY and CDR2 as SVGAGI (reference sequence). V lost 2 bases, J lost 4 bases, and 13 bases stayed unmatched. The CDR3 protein is CASSYGGGRKLEYEQYF. In nucleotides, the CDR3 is TGTGCCAGCAGTTACGGCGGCGGGAGGAAGTTGGAATACGAGCAGTACTTC.

This clonotype was counted at least ten times. The chain is built from TRBV2 and TRBJ2-5, with 8 bases aligning to TRBD1. The CDR3 has 14 amino acids. Germline CDR1 is SNHLY and CDR2 is FYNNEI. V trimming: 4 bases; J trimming: 2 bases; junction bases outside the gene matches: 3. CDR3 sequence (DNA): TGTGCCAGCAGTGTTCGACAGGGGCAAGAGACCCAGTACTTC. This gives the protein CASSVRQGQETQYF.

This clonotype was recorded at least ten times. V usage is TRBV7-9 and J usage is TRBJ2-1; TRBD2 matches 10 bases. This CDR3 is built from 15 residues. The V and J ends lost 1 base and 9 bases, in that order; junction bases with no gene match: 6. The germline V gene encodes CDR1 SEHNR and CDR2 FQNEAQ (reference sequence). The CDR3, as DNA: TGTGCCAGCAGCTTAGGCCTAGCGGGAGTAGGTGAGCAGTTCTTC. Translated: CASSLGLAGVGEQFF.

Many counts were recorded for this clonotype. V usage is TRBV27 and J usage is TRBJ1-2; maybe TRBD1 (6 bases). From germline, CDR1 is MNHEY and CDR2 SMNVEV (reference sequence). The CDR3 runs to 16 residues. Trimming removed 5 bases from V and 0 bases from J, with 16 bases in between. CDR3 sequence reads: CASSPLLGGTNYGYTF. DNA for the CDR3: TGTGCCAGCAGTCCGCTTTTGGGGGGCACTAACTATGGCTACACCTTC.

The chain joins TRBV6-1 to TRBJ2-5; tentative D call: TRBD2 (6 bases). There are 14 residues in the CDR3. V was trimmed by 5 bases and J by 5 bases, leaving 15 bases between them. The germline V gene has CDR1 MNHNS and CDR2 SASEGT. CDR3: CASSYLPSVETQYF. The DNA for the CDR3 is TGTGCCAGCAGTTATCTTCCTAGCGTGGAGACCCAGTACTTC.

The chain recombines TRBV10-2 with TRBJ1-1; D is ambiguous. The CDR3 runs to 11 residues. Trimming left V 4 bases short and J 5 bases short, with 5 bases between. Germline V lookup: CDR1 WSHSY, CDR2 SAAADI. CDR3 nucleotide sequence: TGCGCCAGCAGTGGATTTACTGAAGCTTTCTTT. It translates to CASSGFTEAFF.

The sample holds one count of this clonotype. A much larger clone is a single base away; this may be a read error. The V gene is TRBV12-3 or TRBV12-4, the J gene TRBJ1-2; 8 bases agree with TRBD1. The CDR3 has 15 residues. CDR3 region: CASSPGQGSNYSYTF. CDR3 bases: TGTGCCAGCAGTCCCGGACAGGGATCTAACTATAGCTACACCTTC.

The rearrangement joins TRBV28 to TRBJ1-1; D gene unclear. The CDR3 contains 13 residues. CDR1 MDHEN and CDR2 SYDVKM come from the germline V gene. Trimming removed 7 bases from V and 2 bases from J, with 11 bases in between. The CDR3 region has the DNA TGTGCCAGCATCGGCCAGCCAAACACTGAAGCTTTCTTT. Its translation: CASIGQPNTEAFF.

The V gene is TRBV6-6, the J gene TRBJ1-5, with TRBD1 as a possible D gene (5 bases). This CDR3 comprises 13 residues. Trimming pared 8 bases from V and 6 bases from J, leaving 14 bases between. Germline-derived CDR1 and CDR2 are MNHNY and SVGAGI (reference sequence). The CDR3 DNA sequence: TGTGCCAGCCACGGCGGGGGTGGTCAGCCCCAGCATTTT. Encoded protein: CASHGGGGQPQHF.

This clonotype was counted only a few times. The chain is built from TRBV27 and TRBJ2-5; 7 bases are shared with TRBD2. The V gene's germline CDR1 is MNHEY and CDR2 SMNVEV (reference sequence). With V trimmed by 6 bases and J by 5 bases, 6 bases remained unmatched. CDR3 length equals 13 residues. The CDR3 region has the DNA TGTGCCAGCAGCCACCGACTAGCTGAGACCCAGTACTTC. This codes for CASSHRLAETQYF.

Only a few counts were recorded for this clonotype. The chain has TRBV11-2 and TRBJ1-6, with D maybe TRBD1 (5 bases). Trimming pared 1 base from V and 4 bases from J, leaving 11 bases between. The CDR3 has 16 residues. CDR1 and CDR2 from the germline V gene are SGHAT and FQNNGV. DNA for the CDR3: TGTGCCAGCAGCTTAGGGATGGGACGGTATAATTCACCCCTCCACTTT. Residues: CASSLGMGRYNSPLHF.

Ten or more counts support this clonotype. V and J are TRBV7-2 and TRBJ1-4, with 7 bases matching TRBD1. The CDR3 has 14 residues. CDR1 is SGHTA, CDR2 FQGNSA, per germline. The V and J ends lost 5 bases and 8 bases, in that order; junction bases with no gene match: 8. In DNA, the CDR3 is TGTGCCAGCAGCGACAGACGGACAGGCGAAAAACTGTTTTTT. The encoded protein is CASSDRRTGEKLFF.

A few counts support this clonotype. The chain joins TRBV20-1 to TRBJ1-6, with 7 bases that match TRBD1. CDR3 length equals 12 residues. J was trimmed by 14 bases and V by 3 bases; bases with no gene match: 7. Germline V lookup: CDR1 DFQATT, CDR2 SNEGSKA (reference sequence). This CDR3 is CSASQGVLSLHF. The CDR3 nucleotides read TGCAGTGCTAGCCAGGGGGTTTTGTCCCTCCACTTT.

This clonotype was recorded many times. The CDR3 coding sequence is TGTGCCAGCAGCCCGGGACTCAGCAATCAGCCCCAGCATTTT. It encodes CASSPGLSNQPQHF. The chain carries TRBV12-3 or TRBV12-4 and TRBJ1-5, with D possibly being TRBD1 (5 bases). Trimming took 6 bases from V and 1 from J, leaving 10 bases between them. CDR3 length: 14 residues.

V is TRBV9 and J is TRBJ1-1; no firm D call. CDR1 is SGDLS and CDR2 is YYNGEE in the germline V gene. The ends were cut back, 3 bases at V and 5 bases at J, with 8 bases in the middle. There are 12 residues in the CDR3. In nucleotides, the CDR3 is TGTGCCAGCAGCGGGGATTGGACTGAAGCTTTCTTT. It encodes CASSGDWTEAFF.

This clonotype was found once. A read error may be the cause here, since a much bigger clone is one base away. The rearrangement links TRBV19 to TRBJ2-1, with D tentatively TRBD1 (6 bases). Germline V CDR1 and CDR2: LNHDA, SQIVND (reference sequence). Trimming took off 2 bases at V and 5 bases at J, with 13 bases between the two ends. This CDR3 contains 15 residues. Written as DNA, the CDR3 is TGTGCCAGTAGTATACAGGGGTCCGCCCACAATGAGCAGTTCTTC. This encodes CASSIQGSAHNEQFF.